This T cell receptor beta chain was sequenced in a study of response to subunit inactivated influenza vaccine. Study conclusions and caveats: Researchers suggested that each seasonal influenza vaccination recruits few new T cells.

The CDR3 consists of 13 residues. Each CDR3 protein gets one entry after TCRdb re-called the RT-PCR reads with MiXCR. The table lists roughly 700,000 distinct CDR3 sequences, about a sixth of them singletons. As for this clonotype: What it binds is not known. Its ends do not fully match the called genes, so a read error is possible.

This sequence joins TRBV12-3 or TRBV12-4 and TRBJ1-1; tentatively, D is TRBD1 (5 bases). This sample comprised PBMCs from blood, obtained 11 to 12 days after vaccination. This sequence was found in a man aged 50-60 years who received an inactivated influenza vaccine. The CDR3: CASTRGEGTEAYF. CDR3 coding DNA: TGTGCCAGCACTCGGGGGGAGGGCACTGAAGCTTACTTT.